The sequence of this T cell receptor beta chain was determined in a study of blood T cell repertoires in COVID-19. Overall study: Sites across the United States, Italy and Spain contributed samples from acute and convalescent COVID-19. Nucleic acid was either cDNA or gDNA, and it came from T cells, B-cell-depleted T cells, or PBMCs.

Original data processing: Reference gene primer amplification in the assay estimated nucleated cell counts. Measured with immunoSEQ multiplex PCR; TCRdb has only the in-frame clones, and not every one. That table is the source of V, J and clone size, and D and trimming were worked out from the DNA. This table has about 350,000 clones, roughly 90% appearing once. Germline CDR1 LNHDA, CDR2 SQIVND (reference sequence). The CDR3 is made up of 11 amino acids. The V gene lost 4 bases and the J gene lost 8 bases, with 7 bases spanning the gap. Enrolled during active infection, Seattle patients were then followed longitudinally. A note on this clone: Other DNA sequences in this sample translate to the same CDR3.

The chain has TRBV19 and TRBJ2-3, with unresolved D. Sequences were obtained from peripheral blood. The sequence derives from a man aged 25-45 years with COVID-19, enrolled during active disease. CDR3 nucleotide sequence: TGTGCCAGTAGTACTAGAGGTACGCAGTATTTT. As protein: CASSTRGTQYF.